This passage covers 3 T cell receptor beta chains from one sample sequenced in a study of T-cell memory formation after mild COVID-19. MiXCR, run by TCRdb on the 5' RACE reads, gives a single entry per CDR3 protein. The profile shows approximately 89,000 distinct CDR3 sequences, roughly 12% of them singletons. The sequencing input was PBMCs or a T cell subset sorted from them (not recorded which). These receptor sequences come from a man younger than 35 who had mild COVID-19 (a few samples of this study predate the infection). Cell type and time point are not known.

This clonotype occurred a few times. The CDR3, as DNA: TGTGCCAGCAGCTTGTCCCCCGTCCAGCACGAGCAGTACTTC. It encodes CASSLSPVQHEQYF. V and J are TRBV5-4 and TRBJ2-7; no reliable D call. CDR1 and CDR2 (germline): SGHNT, YYREEE (reference sequence). Between the trimmed V and J ends, which lost 1 base and 5 bases, there was a span of 13 bases. The CDR3 extends over 14 amino acids.

This clonotype occurred a few times. The rearrangement joins TRBV5-4 to TRBJ2-2; D is perhaps TRBD2 (6 bases). V lost 4 bases, J lost 4 bases, and 17 bases lay in between. Germline CDR1 and CDR2: SGHNT and YYREEE (reference sequence). The CDR3 sequence is 16 residues long. In DNA, the CDR3 is TGTGCCAGCAGCACCAAGAGTAGCGGAAGCACCGGGGAGCTGTTTTTT. Translated, it gives CASSTKSSGSTGELFF.

The chain links TRBV28 to TRBJ2-1; TRBD2 agrees at 7 bases. Trimming took 6 bases from V and 4 from J; bases not matched to a gene: 9. This CDR3 comprises 15 residues. CDR1 is MDHEN and CDR2 is SYDVKM in the germline V gene. CDR3 bases: TGTGCCAGCAGCCGGACTAGGGAGGGATACAATGAGCAGTTCTTC. The encoded protein is CASSRTREGYNEQFF.